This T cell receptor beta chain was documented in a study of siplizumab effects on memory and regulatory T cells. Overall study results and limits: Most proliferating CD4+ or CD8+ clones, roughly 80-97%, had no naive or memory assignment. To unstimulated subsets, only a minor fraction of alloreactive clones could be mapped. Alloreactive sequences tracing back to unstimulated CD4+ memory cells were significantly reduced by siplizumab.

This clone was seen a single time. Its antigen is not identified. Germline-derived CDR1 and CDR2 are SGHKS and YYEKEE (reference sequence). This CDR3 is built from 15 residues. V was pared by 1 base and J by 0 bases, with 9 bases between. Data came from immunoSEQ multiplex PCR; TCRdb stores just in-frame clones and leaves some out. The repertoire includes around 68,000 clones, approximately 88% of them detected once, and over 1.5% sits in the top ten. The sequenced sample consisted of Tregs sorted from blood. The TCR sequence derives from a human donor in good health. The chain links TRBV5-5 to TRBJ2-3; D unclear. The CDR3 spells CASSLQRSSTDTQYF. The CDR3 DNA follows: TGTGCCAGCAGCTTGCAACGGAGTAGCACAGATACGCAGTATTTT.